This T cell receptor (beta chain) was retrieved from a study of blood T cells in healthy people across ages. Study-wide results and limits: A greater number of naive CD4+ cells and higher diversity distinguished long-lived donors from aged donors. Higher naive T cell percentage went strongly together with higher TCR beta diversity. Using unsorted PBMCs precluded a conclusive naive versus antigen-experienced comparison.

The study drew donors from healthy Caucasian individuals in Russia aged roughly 6 to 95. Using a J-beta primer mix together with a sample-barcoded 5' primer, a second PCR was run for about 7 to 12 cycles. MiXCR, run by TCRdb on the 5' RACE reads, gives a single entry per CDR3 protein. The sample carries about 650,000 distinct CDR3 sequences, roughly 32% recorded once. Many counts were recorded for this clonotype. The antigen remains unidentified. The CDR3 has 15 residues. Germline lookup yields CDR1 MGHRA and CDR2 YSYEKL. The V end was cut by 0 bases, the J end by 1 base, with 6 bases between. The origin of this receptor is a woman aged 80 or over in good health. V gene TRBV4-1 combines with J gene TRBJ1-4; unclear D gene. The sample comprised blood. CDR3 residues: CASSQETGTNEKLFF. CDR3 sequence (DNA): TGCGCCAGCAGCCAAGAGACGGGAACTAATGAAAAACTGTTTTTT.